This T cell receptor (beta chain) was captured in a study of cytomegalovirus exposure and HLA in healthy donors. In the case of this clone: Its target is unknown.

Notes on the study in general: TCR beta sequences numbering 15,000 to 20,000 were associated with HLA alleles at 0.05 false discovery rate in a later analysis. Researchers reported in a later analysis that a missense DCLRE1C variant was tied to TCR beta V- and J-gene trimming. In an earlier analysis, productive rearrangement rates for most beta V segments clustered near 87% or 30%.

The study ran its PCR with 60 Vbeta and 13 Jbeta primers. TCRdb's table, derived via immunoSEQ multiplex PCR, lists solely in-frame clones and lacks some. The table lists approximately 140,000 clones. Donors showed nominal health when sampled, although they likely had unrecorded immune exposures. Source material: PBMCs. The sequence derives from a man aged 40-49 years in good health and CMV-seronegative.

The CDR3 sequence: CASSGGVIETQYF. The CDR3 DNA is TGTGCCAGCAGCGGGGGGGTAATTGAGACCCAGTACTTC. V usage is TRBV5-4 and J usage is TRBJ2-5; 7 nucleotides match TRBD2. The V and J ends lost 4 bases and 5 bases, in that order; junction bases with no gene match: 5. The CDR3 contains 13 residues. The germline gives CDR1 SGHNT, CDR2 YYREEE (reference sequence).